One sample yielded the 8 T cell receptor beta chains listed below, sequenced in a study of vaccination effects on CD4 cells after COVID-19 (dated by TCRdb to 2022 to 2024). After around 10 days of culture, CD4+ T cells were isolated with the EasySep CD4+ T cell isolation kit. Each participant got two doses of an mRNA SARS-CoV-2 vaccine, either BNT162b2 or mRNA-1273. No antigen is known for these receptors. The library was produced with the immunoSEQ multiplex PCR assay. The table comes from immuneACCESS by way of TCRdb, which keeps in-frame sequences with V and J called. Part of the clones is missing from these tables; in studies checked, under half for an unresolved V gene and the rest for unknown reasons. The sample yields around 69,000 clones; around 80% were counted once. Of the sample, over 2% is held by the ten largest clones. The specimen comprised CD4+ T cells from PBMCs cultured without peptide, sampled after COVID-19 vaccination. All receptors come from a human donor who received a COVID-19 vaccine.

The chain carries TRBV28 and TRBJ2-5; possibly TRBD1 or TRBD2 for D (6 bases each). Germline V gene sequence: CDR1 MDHEN, CDR2 SYDVKM. V was cut by 2 bases and J by 1 base, with 11 bases left in between. CDR3 length: 15 residues. The CDR3 sequence is CASSLSRGRQETQYF. CDR3 bases: TGTGCCAGCAGTTTAAGCCGGGGGCGCCAAGAGACCCAGTACTTC.

The chain couples TRBV7-2 to TRBJ2-3; weak D call: TRBD2 (7 bases). In germline, CDR1 is SGHTA, CDR2 FQGNSA. The germline V and J ends were trimmed by 1 base and 5 bases, with 16 bases remaining between them. The CDR3 loop spans 16 amino acids. This CDR3 reads CASSLGGGRRLDTQYF. For the CDR3, the DNA is TGTGCCAGCAGCTTAGGGGGGGGGCGTAGGTTAGATACGCAGTATTTT.

CDR3 amino acids: CASRRQDYQPQHF. The CDR3 DNA reads as TGTGCCAGCAGAAGACAGGACTATCAGCCCCAGCATTTT. The rearrangement joins TRBV6-5 to TRBJ1-5, with TRBD1 as a possible D gene (6 bases). Germline loops: CDR1 MNHEY, CDR2 SVGAGI. V was shortened by 6 bases and J by 5 bases, with 11 bases between the two germline ends. The CDR3 sequence is 13 residues long.

This chain links TRBV6-5 with TRBJ2-3, with 7 bases lining up with TRBD1. Unmatched junction bases numbered 4, after V lost 5 bases and J lost 2 bases. The V gene's germline CDR1 is MNHEY and CDR2 SVGAGI. The CDR3 runs to 14 residues. The CDR3 sequence: CASSQTGVTDTQYF. As DNA, the CDR3 is TGTGCCAGCAGTCAAACAGGGGTCACAGATACGCAGTATTTT.

The chain couples TRBV7-2 to TRBJ2-2; D unclear. CDR1 and CDR2 (germline): SGHTA, FQGNSA. V dropped 4 bases and J dropped 8 bases, with 5 bases sitting between them. This CDR3 has 11 amino acids. CDR3 protein: CASSSRGELFF. The CDR3 DNA follows: TGTGCCAGCAGCTCCCGGGGGGAGCTGTTTTTT.

This clone appeared a single time. V usage is TRBV19 and J usage is TRBJ1-3, with 7 bases aligning to TRBD1. Trimming cost V 8 bases and J 0 bases; bases outside gene matches: 4. Germline V gene data show CDR1 as LNHDA and CDR2 as SQIVND (reference sequence). The CDR3 extends over 14 amino acids. CDR3 loop: CASGGDSSGNTIYF. The DNA for the CDR3 is TGTGCCAGTGGAGGGGACAGCTCTGGAAACACCATATATTTT.

The chain carries TRBV30 and TRBJ1-1; D not certain. V dropped 5 bases and J dropped 5 bases, with 15 bases sitting between them. Germline loops: CDR1 GTSNPN, CDR2 SVGIG (reference sequence). CDR3 size: 13 residues. This CDR3 is CAWHRALTTEAFF. The CDR3 nucleotides are TGTGCCTGGCACCGGGCCCTTACAACTGAAGCTTTCTTT. Looking up the rest from reference TRBV30 and TRBJ1-1 gives the full variable domain: SQTIHQWPATLVQPVGSPLSLECTVEGTSNPNLYWYRQAAGRGLQLLFYSVGIGQISSEVPQNLSASRPQDRQFILSSKKLLLSDSGFYLCAWHRALTTEAFFGQGTRLTVV.

This rearrangement joins TRBV7-9 to TRBJ2-5; TRBD2 matches 9 bases. Germline V gives CDR1 SEHNR, CDR2 FQNEAQ (reference sequence). The trim removed 5 bases at V and 5 bases at J, leaving 15 bases unmatched. This CDR3 has 17 amino acids. For the CDR3, the DNA is TGTGCCAGCAGCCCCGGGGTAGCGGGGGACCCAATGGAGACCCAGTACTTC. Residues: CASSPGVAGDPMETQYF.